Listed below are T cell receptor beta chains from one sample, sequenced in a study of cytomegalovirus exposure and HLA in healthy donors. Sequenced by immunoSEQ multiplex PCR; TCRdb stores in-frame clones only, minus some. The table shows 200,000 to 250,000 clones, with approximately 80% occurring only once. The sample consisted of PBMCs. The receptors were sampled from a man aged 40-49 years in good health and CMV-seronegative. Each CDR3 is given with its conserved first and last residue. D genes are given only for firm matches. Clone size is given for some rows only: seen once, a few or many times, or a class if the clone is expanded.

CDR3 protein	CDR3 DNA	D gene	V gene	J gene	clone size
CASSPTGAQPQHF	TGTGCCAGCAGCCCGACAGGGGCACAGCCCCAGCATTTT	TRBD1	TRBV5-5	TRBJ1-5	-
CASSPLAGTGFWTNEKLFF	TGTGCCAGCAGTCCCCTAGCCGGGACAGGGTTTTGGACTAATGAAAAACTGTTTTTT	TRBD1	TRBV27	TRBJ1-4	few
CASSLGQPTNTEAFF	TGTGCCAGCAGCTTGGGACAGCCTACGAACACTGAAGCTTTCTTT	TRBD1	TRBV13	TRBJ1-1	-
CASSQNANSRYSYEQYF	TGCGCCAGCAGCCAAAATGCCAACTCAAGATACTCCTACGAGCAGTACTTC	-	TRBV4-1	TRBJ2-7	-
CASSQDIRGTQYF	TGTGCCAGCAGCCAAGATATAAGAGGGACCCAGTACTTC	-	TRBV14	TRBJ2-5	-
CAWSAGGSQPQHF	TGTGCCTGGAGTGCAGGGGGCAGCCAGCCCCAGCATTTT	TRBD1	TRBV30	TRBJ1-5	-
CASHPGQLSYEQYF	TGTGCCAGCCATCCGGGACAGCTCTCCTACGAGCAGTACTTC	TRBD1	TRBV7-2	TRBJ2-7	-
CASSLTGEDYGYTF	TGTGCCAGCAGCCTAACAGGGGAAGACTATGGCTACACCTTC	TRBD1	TRBV7-3	TRBJ1-2	-
CASSPPGQFGANVLTF	TGTGCCAGCTCACCACCGGGACAGTTTGGGGCCAACGTCCTGACTTTC	TRBD1	TRBV18	TRBJ2-6	-
CGPGGQFF	TGTGGCCCCGGGGGGCAGTTCTTC	-	TRBV7-9	TRBJ2-1	-
CASSLRRGGNTIYF	TGTGCCAGCAGCTTAAGGAGGGGAGGAAACACCATATATTTT	-	TRBV7-2	TRBJ1-3	once
CASSPGQRTDTQYF	TGTGCCAGCAGCCCCGGACAACGCACAGATACGCAGTATTTT	-	TRBV9	TRBJ2-3	-
CASSIGAPPTEAFF	TGTGCCAGTAGTATTGGGGCGCCTCCGACTGAAGCTTTCTTT	-	TRBV19	TRBJ1-1	-
CASSSGQGHYGYTF	TGTGCCAGCAGCTCCGGACAGGGACACTATGGCTACACCTTC	TRBD1	TRBV7-3	TRBJ1-2	-
CASSQQLRTDTQYF	TGTGCCAGCAGCCAACAGCTTCGCACAGATACGCAGTATTTT	-	TRBV7-2	TRBJ2-3	-
CASSIGRGRSLNTGELFF	TGTGCCAGTAGTATCGGGAGGGGGCGGTCGTTAAACACCGGGGAGCTGTTTTTT	-	TRBV19	TRBJ2-2	-
CASSLADEQFF	TGTGCCAGCAGTTTAGCGGATGAGCAGTTCTTC	-	TRBV28	TRBJ2-1	-
CASSFGTGAYEQYF	TGTGCCAGCAGCTTCGGGACAGGGGCCTACGAGCAGTACTTC	TRBD1	TRBV11-2	TRBJ2-7	-
CASSQDLGEDTEAFF	TGCGCCAGCAGCCAAGATCTCGGGGAGGACACTGAAGCTTTCTTT	-	TRBV4-3	TRBJ1-1	-
CASSSGGSTDTQYF	TGTGCCAGCAGCTCCGGGGGAAGCACAGATACGCAGTATTTT	-	TRBV5-4	TRBJ2-3	once
CAWSVGQGSHEQYF	TGTGCCTGGAGTGTAGGTCAGGGGAGCCACGAGCAGTACTTC	-	TRBV30	TRBJ2-7	-
CASSDPGGGQPQHF	TGTGCCAGCAGCGACCCGGGGGGGGGCCAGCCCCAGCATTTT	-	TRBV28	TRBJ1-5	-
CASSQEGTGRDGYTF	TGCGCCAGCAGCCAAGAAGGGACAGGGAGAGATGGCTACACCTTC	TRBD1	TRBV4-1	TRBJ1-2	-
CASSLAGGSNEQYF	TGCGCCAGCAGCTTGGCCGGGGGATCGAACGAGCAGTACTTC	-	TRBV5-1	TRBJ2-7	-
CASSQDWSSGGTDTQYF	TGCGCCAGCAGCCAAGATTGGTCTAGCGGGGGGACAGATACGCAGTATTTT	TRBD2	TRBV4-3	TRBJ2-3	-